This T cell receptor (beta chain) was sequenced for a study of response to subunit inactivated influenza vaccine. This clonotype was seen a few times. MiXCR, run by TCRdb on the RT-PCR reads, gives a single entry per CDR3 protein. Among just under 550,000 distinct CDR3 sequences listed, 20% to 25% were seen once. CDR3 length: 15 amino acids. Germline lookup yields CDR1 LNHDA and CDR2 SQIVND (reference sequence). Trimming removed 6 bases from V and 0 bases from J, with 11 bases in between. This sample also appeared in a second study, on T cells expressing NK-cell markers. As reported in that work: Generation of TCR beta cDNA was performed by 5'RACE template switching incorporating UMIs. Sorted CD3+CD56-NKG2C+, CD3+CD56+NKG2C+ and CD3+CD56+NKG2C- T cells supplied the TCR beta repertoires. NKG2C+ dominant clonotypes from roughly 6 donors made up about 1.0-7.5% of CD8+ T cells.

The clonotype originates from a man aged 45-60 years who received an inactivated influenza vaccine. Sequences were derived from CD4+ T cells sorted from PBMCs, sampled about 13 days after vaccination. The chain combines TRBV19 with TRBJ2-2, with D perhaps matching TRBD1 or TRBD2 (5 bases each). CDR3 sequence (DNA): TGTGCCAGTAGGAAACCGGGACCGAACACCGGGGAGCTGTTTTTT. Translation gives CASRKPGPNTGELFF.